This T cell receptor (beta chain) derives from a study of regulatory T cells in long-lasting Graves disease. This clonotype was detected many times. Combining iRepertoire HTBI primers with Arm-PCR of CDR3 regions, the authors built TCR beta libraries. TCRdb independently ran MiXCR on the multiplex PCR reads; one entry per CDR3 protein. The data show around 450,000 distinct CDR3 sequences, 15% to 20% seen once. The CDR3 extends over 12 amino acids. Between the trimmed V and J ends, which lost 3 bases and 3 bases, there was a span of 5 bases. CDR1 is DFQATT and CDR2 is SNEGSKA in the germline V gene (reference sequence). The sample's time point: newly diagnosed GD, antithyroid drugs for less than 3 months. From RNA extracted from PBMCs, the TCR library was made. A further study also used this sample, focusing on T cells in Graves' hyperthyroidism and ophthalmopathy. According to that study: Initially, a first-round RT-PCR of the TCR CDR3 employed the HTBI primer set.

The sample in question was peripheral blood mononuclear cells (PBMCs), obtained at new diagnosis, from a patient treated with antithyroid drugs. The receptor was isolated from a man aged 35 to 55 with Graves disease. The chain uses TRBV20-1 and TRBJ2-2; no clear D. Written as DNA, the CDR3 is TGCAGTGCTAGGGCCGACACCGGGGAGCTGTTTTTT. Protein: CSARADTGELFF.